The T cell receptor beta chain described here comes from a study of cytomegalovirus exposure and HLA in healthy donors. Trimming pared 6 bases from V and 0 bases from J, leaving 8 bases between. This CDR3 has 13 residues. Germline assignment: CDR1 MNHNY and CDR2 SVGAGI (reference sequence). As concerns this clone: Its matching antigen is unknown.

The PCR used 60 Vbeta and 13 Jbeta primers. TCRdb keeps only in-frame clones here, not all; method: immunoSEQ multiplex PCR. The profile covers 150,000 to 170,000 clones, with around 72% appearing a single time and over 1.3% taken by the ten largest. Study-wide points: Later analysis indicated greater clonal expansion among HLA-associated TCR beta chains than among equally common other chains.

The chain links TRBV6-6 to TRBJ2-5, with D perhaps matching TRBD2 (6 bases). This clonotype was obtained from a man aged 18-30 years in good health and CMV-seronegative. The sample consisted of PBMCs. CDR3 DNA: TGTGCCAGCAGAGGGACTTACCAAGAGACCCAGTACTTC. Its protein product is CASRGTYQETQYF.